The 17 T cell receptor beta chains below all came from one sample that was sequenced in a study of blood T cells in healthy people across ages. Next came a second PCR, run for roughly 7 to 12 cycles, which used a sample-barcoded 5' primer along with a J-beta primer mix. Each CDR3 protein gets one entry after TCRdb re-called the 5' RACE reads with MiXCR. Here the sample spans about 800,000 distinct CDR3 sequences, around half being singletons. Material for sequencing was blood. Receptor source: a man older than 75 in good health.

V is TRBV5-1 and J is TRBJ1-3, with 7 positions matching TRBD1. Per the germline V gene, CDR1 is SGHRS and CDR2 is YFSETQ. V lost 4 bases and J lost 0; bases outside the gene matches: 7. CDR3 length: 16 residues. CDR3 nucleotide sequence: TGCGCCAGCAGCATAGAGGGGACAGACTCTGGAAACACCATATATTTT. It encodes CASSIEGTDSGNTIYF.

This clonotype has at least ten counts. The chain combines TRBV7-2 with TRBJ1-2; 7 positions agree with TRBD1. V was clipped by 7 bases and J by 2 bases; unmatched bases: 19. The CDR3 covers 18 residues. Germline CDR1 SGHTA, CDR2 FQGNSA. CDR3 coding DNA: TGTGCCAGCACGTACCGAGGGGGCCTGATAGGCATAAACTATGGCTACACCTTC. This gives the protein CASTYRGGLIGINYGYTF.

This clonotype was seen only a few times. The chain recombines TRBV28 with TRBJ2-3; 9 nucleotides align to TRBD1. V shed 7 bases, J shed 5 bases, and the junction held 10 bases outside the gene matches. The CDR3 contains 15 residues. In germline, CDR1 is MDHEN, CDR2 SYDVKM. The CDR3 DNA reads TGTGCCAGCACCCCCGACAGGGGGAGGGAAGATACGCAGTATTTT. It yields the protein CASTPDRGREDTQYF.

This clonotype was picked up many times. The rearrangement links TRBV6-2 or TRBV6-3 to TRBJ2-7; a possible D gene is TRBD1 (5 bases). CDR3 length: 13 residues. Germline CDR1 reads MNHEY; CDR2 reads SVGEGT. The CDR3 spells CTIRALTSYEQYF. The CDR3 DNA reads as TGTACCATCAGGGCCTTGACGTCCTACGAGCAGTACTTC.

This rearrangement joins TRBV10-2 to TRBJ2-1; D not resolved. The CDR3 spans 13 residues. The germline CDR1 and CDR2 sequences are WSHSY and SAAADI. V lost 3 bases and J 13 bases, leaving 16 bases between the germline ends. The CDR3 DNA reads TGCGCCAGCAGTGAACGGGCGAGTGAGACCCAGTTCTTC. Amino acids: CASSERASETQFF.

The CDR3 sequence is CASGPQLGPWGNSPLHF. DNA for the CDR3: TGTGCCAGCGGCCCCCAATTGGGCCCTTGGGGTAATTCACCCCTCCACTTT. The rearrangement joins TRBV7-8 to TRBJ1-6; no firm D call. The CDR3 has 17 amino acids. The germline CDR1 and CDR2 sequences are SGHVS and FQNEAQ. The ends were cut back, 8 bases at V and 6 bases at J, with 23 bases in the middle.

The chain uses TRBV18 and TRBJ2-7; 9 nucleotides line up with TRBD1. Germline trimming cut 5 bases from V and 7 bases from J; bases unmatched to any gene: 15. CDR1 is KGHSH, CDR2 LQKENI, per germline. The CDR3 consists of 16 residues. The CDR3 DNA sequence: TGTGCCAGCTCATCACGGACAGGGGCGGCCTACAATGAGCAGTACTTC. This encodes CASSSRTGAAYNEQYF. Complete variable domain (other parts from reference TRBV18 and TRBJ2-7): NAGVMQNPRHLVRRRGQEARLRCSPMKGHSHVYWYRQLPEEGLKFMVYLQKENIIDESGMPKERFSAEFPKEGPSILRIQQVVRGDSAAYFCASSSRTGAAYNEQYFGPGTRLTVT.

This clonotype has only one observation. The J gene is TRBJ2-1, the V gene TRBV25-1; 9 bases agree with TRBD1. Germline loops: CDR1 MGHDK, CDR2 SYGVNS. This CDR3 has 14 amino acids. V lost 6 bases, J lost 6 bases, and 6 bases stayed unmatched. DNA for the CDR3: TGTGCCAGCAGCCGGGACAGGGTTGGCAATGAGCAGTTCTTC. This translates into CASSRDRVGNEQFF.

This clonotype has more than one count but fewer than ten. The chain is built from TRBV5-1 and TRBJ2-3; 10 bases are a match to TRBD1. V was pared by 4 bases and J by 6 bases, with 14 bases of the junction left unmatched. Germline V gene lookup returns CDR1 SGHRS and CDR2 YFSETQ. This CDR3 has 17 residues. DNA for the CDR3: TGCGCCAGCAGCAAAAGATCCGGGACAGGGGAAGGGGATACGCAGTATTTT. It yields the protein CASSKRSGTGEGDTQYF.

The V and J genes are TRBV18 and TRBJ2-7, with 10 bases matching TRBD2. This CDR3 is built from 18 residues. The junction had 13 bases not matched to a gene; V was cut back by 3 bases and J by 2 bases. Germline loops: CDR1 KGHSH, CDR2 LQKENI. This chain's CDR3 is CASSPQELAGNPTYEQYF. CDR3 nucleotide sequence: TGTGCCAGCTCACCCCAGGAACTAGCGGGGAATCCGACCTACGAGCAGTACTTC.

The rearrangement uses TRBV20-1 and TRBJ2-1; D is unclear. The CDR3 covers 15 residues. Germline values: CDR1 DFQATT, CDR2 SNEGSKA (reference sequence). V shed 2 bases and J shed 0 bases, with 11 bases lying between them. CDR3 amino acids: CSARKGVSSYNEQFF. The CDR3 DNA reads as TGCAGTGCTAGAAAGGGCGTGAGCTCCTACAATGAGCAGTTCTTC.

The chain recombines TRBV7-3 with TRBJ2-7; TRBD2 matches at 7 bases. J gave up 5 bases and V 5 bases, and 12 bases lay outside the gene matches. This CDR3 is built from 15 residues. Looked up from germline, CDR1 is SGHTA and CDR2 is FQGTGA. The chain's CDR3 is CASSPKSGRAHEQYF. The CDR3 DNA follows: TGTGCCAGCAGCCCGAAAAGTGGGAGGGCCCACGAGCAGTACTTC.

This clonotype has just a few counts. V and J are TRBV28 and TRBJ2-7; TRBD2 is a possible D gene (6 bases). Germline CDR1 reads MDHEN; CDR2 reads SYDVKM. This CDR3 has 17 residues. V gave up 6 bases and J gave up 5 bases, with 26 bases separating them. CDR3 sequence reads: CASSPVWIVWRAHEQYF. The CDR3 DNA sequence: TGTGCCAGCAGCCCCGTCTGGATAGTTTGGAGGGCCCACGAGCAGTACTTC.

The gene calls are TRBV7-8 and TRBJ2-3, with 8 bases that match TRBD1. Germline V gene sequence: CDR1 SGHVS, CDR2 FQNEAQ. Germline trimming cut 5 bases from V and 0 bases from J; bases unmatched to any gene: 4. The CDR3 has 15 amino acids. CDR3 coding DNA: TGTGCCAGCAGCCCCCGGGACAGGAGCACAGATACGCAGTATTTT. Protein sequence: CASSPRDRSTDTQYF.

This clonotype was observed at least ten times. The chain links TRBV7-2 to TRBJ2-1; 7 bases align to TRBD2. Trimming took 4 bases from V and 8 from J; bases not matched to a gene: 8. Germline V lookup: CDR1 SGHTA, CDR2 FQGNSA. The CDR3 consists of 14 residues. CDR3 nucleotides: TGTGCCAGCAGCTCCGGACTAGTCCCCCATGAGCAGTTCTTC. It codes for CASSSGLVPHEQFF.

The rearrangement uses TRBV4-2 and TRBJ2-4; no reliable D call. This CDR3 contains 19 residues. V was clipped by 0 bases and J by 1 base, with 19 bases between them. The germline V gene has CDR1 LGHNA and CDR2 YNFKEQ. CDR3 sequence (DNA): TGTGCCAGCAGCCAAGATTATTCGGCGGCGCAGAGTGCCAAAAACATTCAGTACTTC. This codes for CASSQDYSAAQSAKNIQYF.

V and J are TRBV7-3 and TRBJ2-1; D not resolved. Germline CDR1 and CDR2: SGHTA and FQGTGA. There are 15 residues in the CDR3. Between the trimmed V and J ends, which lost 2 bases and 6 bases, there was a span of 14 bases. CDR3 sequence: CASSLSGRPPNEQFF. CDR3 coding DNA: TGTGCCAGCAGCTTATCGGGCAGGCCCCCCAATGAGCAGTTCTTC. The whole variable domain, filled in from reference TRBV7-3 and TRBJ2-1, reads GAGVSQTPSNKVTEKGKYVELRCDPISGHTALYWYRQSLGQGPEFLIYFQGTGAADDSGLPNDRFFAVRPEGSVSTLKIQRTERGDSAVYLCASSLSGRPPNEQFFGPGTRLTVL.